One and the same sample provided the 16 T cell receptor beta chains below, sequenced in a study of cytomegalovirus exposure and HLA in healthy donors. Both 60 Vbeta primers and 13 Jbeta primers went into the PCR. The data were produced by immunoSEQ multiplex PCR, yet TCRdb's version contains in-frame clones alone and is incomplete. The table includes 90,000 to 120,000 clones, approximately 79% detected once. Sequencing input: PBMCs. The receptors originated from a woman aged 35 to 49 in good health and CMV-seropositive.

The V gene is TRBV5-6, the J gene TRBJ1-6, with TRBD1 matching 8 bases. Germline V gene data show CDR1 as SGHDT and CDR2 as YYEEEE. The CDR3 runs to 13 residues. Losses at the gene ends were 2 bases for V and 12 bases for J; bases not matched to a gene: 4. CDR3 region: CASSFTGGIPLHF. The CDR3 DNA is TGTGCCAGCAGCTTCACAGGGGGGATACCCCTCCACTTT.

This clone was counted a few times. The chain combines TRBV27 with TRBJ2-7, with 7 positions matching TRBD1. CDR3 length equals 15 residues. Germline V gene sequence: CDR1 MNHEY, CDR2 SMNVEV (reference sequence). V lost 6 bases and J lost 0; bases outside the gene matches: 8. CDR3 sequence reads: CASREDRISSYEQYF. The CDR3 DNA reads TGTGCCAGCAGAGAGGACAGGATTAGCTCCTACGAGCAGTACTTC.

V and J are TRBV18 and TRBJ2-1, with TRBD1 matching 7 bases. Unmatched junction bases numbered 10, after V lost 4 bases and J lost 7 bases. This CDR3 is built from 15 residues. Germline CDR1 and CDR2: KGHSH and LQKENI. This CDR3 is CASSQQGTVWNEQFF. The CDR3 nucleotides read TGTGCCAGCTCACAACAGGGGACCGTTTGGAATGAGCAGTTCTTC.

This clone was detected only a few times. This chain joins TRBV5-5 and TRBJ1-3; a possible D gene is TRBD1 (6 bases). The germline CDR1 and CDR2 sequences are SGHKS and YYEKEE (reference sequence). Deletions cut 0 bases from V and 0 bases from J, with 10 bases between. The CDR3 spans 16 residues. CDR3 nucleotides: TGTGCCAGCAGCTTGGCGGCAGGGGACTCTGGAAACACCATATATTTT. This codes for CASSLAAGDSGNTIYF.

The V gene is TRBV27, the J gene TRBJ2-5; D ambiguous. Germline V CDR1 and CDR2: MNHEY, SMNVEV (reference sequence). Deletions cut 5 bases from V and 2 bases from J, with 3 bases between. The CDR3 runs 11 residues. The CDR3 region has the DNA TGTGCCAGCAGTCATCAAGAGACCCAGTACTTC. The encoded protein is CASSHQETQYF.

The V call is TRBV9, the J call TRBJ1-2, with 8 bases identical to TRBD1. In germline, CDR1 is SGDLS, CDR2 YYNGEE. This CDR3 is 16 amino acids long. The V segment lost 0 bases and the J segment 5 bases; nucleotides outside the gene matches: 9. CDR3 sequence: CASSVEGQGGGYGYTF. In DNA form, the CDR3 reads TGTGCCAGCAGCGTAGAAGGACAGGGTGGAGGGTATGGCTACACCTTC.

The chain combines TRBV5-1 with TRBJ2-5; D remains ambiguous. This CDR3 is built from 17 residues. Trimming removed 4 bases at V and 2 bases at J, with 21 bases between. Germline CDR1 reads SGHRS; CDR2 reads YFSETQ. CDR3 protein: CASSPGLARPQQETQYF. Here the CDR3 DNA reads TGCGCCAGCAGCCCGGGTTTGGCGCGGCCCCAACAAGAGACCCAGTACTTC.

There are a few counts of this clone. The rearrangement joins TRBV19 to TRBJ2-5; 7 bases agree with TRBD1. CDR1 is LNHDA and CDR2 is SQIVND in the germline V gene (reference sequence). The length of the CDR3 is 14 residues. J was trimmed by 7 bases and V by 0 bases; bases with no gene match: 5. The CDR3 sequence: CASSIDADRRTQYF. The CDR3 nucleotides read TGTGCCAGTAGTATAGACGCGGACAGGAGGACCCAGTACTTC.

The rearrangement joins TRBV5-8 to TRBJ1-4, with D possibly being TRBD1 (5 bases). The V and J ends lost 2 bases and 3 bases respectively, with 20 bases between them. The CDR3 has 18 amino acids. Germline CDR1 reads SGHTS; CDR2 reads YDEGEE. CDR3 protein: CASSLRRGGILSNEKLFF. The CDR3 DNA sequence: TGTGCCAGCAGCTTAAGAAGGGGTGGGATCCTCTCTAATGAAAAACTGTTTTTT.

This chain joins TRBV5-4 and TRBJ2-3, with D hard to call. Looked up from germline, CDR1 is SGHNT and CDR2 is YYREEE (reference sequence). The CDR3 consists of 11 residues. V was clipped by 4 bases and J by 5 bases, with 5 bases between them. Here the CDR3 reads CASSLRDTQYF. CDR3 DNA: TGTGCCAGCAGCCTTCGAGATACGCAGTATTTT.

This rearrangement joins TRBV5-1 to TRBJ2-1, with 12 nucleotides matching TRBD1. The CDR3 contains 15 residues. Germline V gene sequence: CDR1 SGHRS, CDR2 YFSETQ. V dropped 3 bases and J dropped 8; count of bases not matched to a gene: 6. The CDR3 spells CASSSRDRGRDEQFF. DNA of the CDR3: TGCGCCAGCAGCTCGAGGGACAGGGGGCGGGATGAGCAGTTCTTC.

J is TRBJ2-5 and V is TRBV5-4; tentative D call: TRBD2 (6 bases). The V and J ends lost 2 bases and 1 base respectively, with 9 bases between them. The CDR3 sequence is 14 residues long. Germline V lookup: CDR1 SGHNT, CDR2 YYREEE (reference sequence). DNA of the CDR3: TGTGCCAGCAGCTTAGGCGGGGTCCAAGAGACCCAGTACTTC. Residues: CASSLGGVQETQYF.

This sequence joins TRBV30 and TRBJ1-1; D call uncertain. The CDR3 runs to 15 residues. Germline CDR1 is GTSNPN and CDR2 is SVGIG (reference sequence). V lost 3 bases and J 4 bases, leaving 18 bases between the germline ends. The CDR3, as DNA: TGTGCCTGGAGAATTGAAGGAGGGATGGGCACTGAAGCTTTCTTT. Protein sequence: CAWRIEGGMGTEAFF. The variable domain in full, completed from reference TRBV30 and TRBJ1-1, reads SQTIHQWPATLVQPVGSPLSLECTVEGTSNPNLYWYRQAAGRGLQLLFYSVGIGQISSEVPQNLSASRPQDRQFILSSKKLLLSDSGFYLCAWRIEGGMGTEAFFGQGTRLTVV.

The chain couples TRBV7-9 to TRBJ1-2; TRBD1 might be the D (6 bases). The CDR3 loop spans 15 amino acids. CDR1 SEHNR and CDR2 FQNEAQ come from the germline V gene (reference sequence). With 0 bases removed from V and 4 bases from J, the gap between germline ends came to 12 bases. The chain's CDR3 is CASSLAGGGGYGYTF. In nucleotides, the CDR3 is TGTGCCAGCAGCTTAGCAGGCGGGGGCGGCTATGGCTACACCTTC.

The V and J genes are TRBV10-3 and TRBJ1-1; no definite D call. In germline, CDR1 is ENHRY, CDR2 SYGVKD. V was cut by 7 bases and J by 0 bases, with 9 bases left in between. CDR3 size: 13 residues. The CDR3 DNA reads TGTGCCATCACCCAGGTTATGAACACTGAAGCTTTCTTT. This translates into CAITQVMNTEAFF.

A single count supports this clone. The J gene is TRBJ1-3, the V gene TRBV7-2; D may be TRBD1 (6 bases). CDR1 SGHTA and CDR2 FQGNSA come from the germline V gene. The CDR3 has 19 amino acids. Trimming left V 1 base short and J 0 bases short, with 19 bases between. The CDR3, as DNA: TGTGCCAGCAGCTTAGGCAGGGGACAACCCTCCGTCTCTGGAAACACCATATATTTT. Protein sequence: CASSLGRGQPSVSGNTIYF.